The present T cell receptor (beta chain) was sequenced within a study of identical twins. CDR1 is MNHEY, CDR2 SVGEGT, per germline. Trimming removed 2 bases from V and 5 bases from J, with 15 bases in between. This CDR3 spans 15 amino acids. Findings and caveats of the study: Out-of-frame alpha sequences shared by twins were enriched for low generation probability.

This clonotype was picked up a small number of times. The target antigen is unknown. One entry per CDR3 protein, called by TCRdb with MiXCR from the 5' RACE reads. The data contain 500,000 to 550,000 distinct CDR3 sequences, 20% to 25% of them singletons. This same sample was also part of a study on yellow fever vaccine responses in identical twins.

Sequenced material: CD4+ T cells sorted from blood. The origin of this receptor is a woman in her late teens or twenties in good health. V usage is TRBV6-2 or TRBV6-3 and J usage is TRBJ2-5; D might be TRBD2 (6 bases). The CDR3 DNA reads TGTGCCAGCAGTTACGGGAGGCTCCGCGGGGAGACCCAGTACTTC. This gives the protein CASSYGRLRGETQYF.